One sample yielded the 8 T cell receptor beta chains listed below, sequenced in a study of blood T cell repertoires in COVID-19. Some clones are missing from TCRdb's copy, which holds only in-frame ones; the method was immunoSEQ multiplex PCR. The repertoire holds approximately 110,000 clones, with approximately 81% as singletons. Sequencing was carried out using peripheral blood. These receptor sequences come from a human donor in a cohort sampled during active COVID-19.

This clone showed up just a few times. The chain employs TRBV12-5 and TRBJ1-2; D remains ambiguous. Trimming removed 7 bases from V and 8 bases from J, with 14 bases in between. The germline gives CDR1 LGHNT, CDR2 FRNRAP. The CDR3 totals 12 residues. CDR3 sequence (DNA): TGTGCTAGTGCCGGGAATCAATACGGCTACACCTTC. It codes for CASAGNQYGYTF.

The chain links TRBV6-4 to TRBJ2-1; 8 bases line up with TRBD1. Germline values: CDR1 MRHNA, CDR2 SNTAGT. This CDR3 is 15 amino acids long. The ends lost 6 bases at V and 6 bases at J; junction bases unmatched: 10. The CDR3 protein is CASSASGQAFNEQFF. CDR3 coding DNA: TGTGCCAGCAGCGCCTCGGGACAGGCCTTCAATGAGCAGTTCTTC.

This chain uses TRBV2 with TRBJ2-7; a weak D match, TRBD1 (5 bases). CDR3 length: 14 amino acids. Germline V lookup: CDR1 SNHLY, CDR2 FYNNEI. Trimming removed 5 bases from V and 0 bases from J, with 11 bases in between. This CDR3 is CASSPRQTSYEQYF. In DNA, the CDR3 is TGTGCCAGCAGTCCTCGACAGACCTCCTACGAGCAGTACTTC.

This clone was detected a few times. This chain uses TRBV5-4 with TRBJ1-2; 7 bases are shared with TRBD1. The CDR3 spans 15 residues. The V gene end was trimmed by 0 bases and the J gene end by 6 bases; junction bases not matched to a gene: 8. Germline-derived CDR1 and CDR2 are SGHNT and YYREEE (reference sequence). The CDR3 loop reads CASSLARGGPDGYTF. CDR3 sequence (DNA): TGTGCCAGCAGCTTGGCCCGAGGGGGCCCTGATGGCTACACCTTC.

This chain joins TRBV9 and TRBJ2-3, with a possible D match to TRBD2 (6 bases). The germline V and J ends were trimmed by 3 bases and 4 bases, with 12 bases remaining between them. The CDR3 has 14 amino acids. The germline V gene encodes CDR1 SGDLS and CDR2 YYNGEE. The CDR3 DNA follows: TGTGCCAGCAGCGCACCGGGAGCCCCAGATACGCAGTATTTT. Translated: CASSAPGAPDTQYF.

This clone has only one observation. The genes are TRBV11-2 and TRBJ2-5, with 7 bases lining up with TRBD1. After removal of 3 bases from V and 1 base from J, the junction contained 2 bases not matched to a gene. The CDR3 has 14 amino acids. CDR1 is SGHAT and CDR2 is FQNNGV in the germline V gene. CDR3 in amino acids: CASSFAGGQETQYF. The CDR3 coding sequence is TGTGCCAGCAGCTTTGCAGGGGGCCAAGAGACCCAGTACTTC.

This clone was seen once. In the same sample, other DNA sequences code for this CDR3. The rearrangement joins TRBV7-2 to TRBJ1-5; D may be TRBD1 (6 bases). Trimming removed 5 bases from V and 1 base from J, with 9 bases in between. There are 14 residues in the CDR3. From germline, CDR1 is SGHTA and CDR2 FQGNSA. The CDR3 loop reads CASSRDTSNQPQHF. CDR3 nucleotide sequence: TGTGCCAGCAGCCGGGACACCAGCAATCAGCCCCAGCATTTT.

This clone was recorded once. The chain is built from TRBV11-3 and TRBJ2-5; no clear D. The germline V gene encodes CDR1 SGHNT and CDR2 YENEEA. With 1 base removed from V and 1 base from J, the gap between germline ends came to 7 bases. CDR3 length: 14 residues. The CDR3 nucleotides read TGTGCCAGCAGCTTAGGAGGCTCCCAAGAGACCCAGTACTTC. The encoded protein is CASSLGGSQETQYF.